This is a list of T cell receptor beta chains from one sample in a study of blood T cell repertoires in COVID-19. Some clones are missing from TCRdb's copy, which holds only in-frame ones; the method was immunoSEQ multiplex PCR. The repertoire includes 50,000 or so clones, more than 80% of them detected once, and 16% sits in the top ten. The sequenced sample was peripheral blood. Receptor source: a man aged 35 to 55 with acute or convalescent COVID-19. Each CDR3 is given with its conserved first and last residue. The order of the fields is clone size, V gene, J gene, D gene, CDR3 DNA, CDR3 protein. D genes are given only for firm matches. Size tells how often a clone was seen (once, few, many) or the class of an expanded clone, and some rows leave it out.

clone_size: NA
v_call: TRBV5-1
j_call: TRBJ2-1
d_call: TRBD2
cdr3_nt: TGCGCCAGCAGCTTTGTTAGCGGGAGGGAGAATGAGCAGTTCTTC
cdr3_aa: CASSFVSGRENEQFF

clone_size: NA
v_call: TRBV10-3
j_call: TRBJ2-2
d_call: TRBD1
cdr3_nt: TGTGCCATCAAGGGACAGGGGGCAGAAAGGACCGGGGAGCTGTTTTTT
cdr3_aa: CAIKGQGAERTGELFF

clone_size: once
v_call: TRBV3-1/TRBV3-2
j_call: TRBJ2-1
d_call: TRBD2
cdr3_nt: TGTGCCAGCAGCCTTAAGGCGGGAGGGTCCTACAATGAGCAGTTCTTC
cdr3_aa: CASSLKAGGSYNEQFF

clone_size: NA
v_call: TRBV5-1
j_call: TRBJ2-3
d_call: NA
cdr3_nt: TGCGCCAGCAAGGTGTCTCTAGACACAGATACGCAGTATTTT
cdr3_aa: CASKVSLDTDTQYF

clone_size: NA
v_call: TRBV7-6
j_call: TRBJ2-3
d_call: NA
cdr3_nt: TGTGCCAGCAGCTTATCTGTAGCGGTGGAATCGCAGTATTTT
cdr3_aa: CASSLSVAVESQYF

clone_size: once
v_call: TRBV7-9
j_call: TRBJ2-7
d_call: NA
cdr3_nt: TGTGCCAGCAGCTCAAACGTTCCGGGCTACGAGCAGTACTTC
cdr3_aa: CASSSNVPGYEQYF

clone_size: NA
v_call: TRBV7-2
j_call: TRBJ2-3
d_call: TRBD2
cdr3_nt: TGTGCCAGCAGCTTAGAAGCTGGCGGGGGGATGGATACGCAGTATTTT
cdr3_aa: CASSLEAGGGMDTQYF

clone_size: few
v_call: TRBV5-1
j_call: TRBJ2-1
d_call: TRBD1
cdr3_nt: TGCGCCAGCAGCACGACAGGGTCCTACAATGAGCAGTTCTTC
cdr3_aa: CASSTTGSYNEQFF

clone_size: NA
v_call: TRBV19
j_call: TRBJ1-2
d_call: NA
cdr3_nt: TGTGCCAGTAGTATAGATCGCCCCTACAGGGCCCCCTATGGCTACACCTTC
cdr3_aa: CASSIDRPYRAPYGYTF

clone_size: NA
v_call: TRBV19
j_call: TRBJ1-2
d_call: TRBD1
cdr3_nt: TGTGCCAGTAGTATTCTGGACAGGAACTATGGCTACACCTTC
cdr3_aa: CASSILDRNYGYTF

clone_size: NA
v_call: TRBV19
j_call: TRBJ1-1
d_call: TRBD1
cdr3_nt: TGTGCCAGTCAGGGGGGACAGATGAACACTGAAGCTTTCTTT
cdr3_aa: CASQGGQMNTEAFF

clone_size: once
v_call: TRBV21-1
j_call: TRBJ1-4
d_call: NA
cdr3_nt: TGTGCCAGCAGGAAATCCCCGTTTTTTGAAAAACTGTTTTTT
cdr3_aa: CASRKSPFFEKLFF

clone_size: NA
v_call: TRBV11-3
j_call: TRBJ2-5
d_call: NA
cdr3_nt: TGTGCCAGCAGCTCGAGCCGTTCCCAAGAGACCCAGTACTTC
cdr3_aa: CASSSSRSQETQYF

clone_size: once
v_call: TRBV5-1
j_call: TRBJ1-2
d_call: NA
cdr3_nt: TGCGCCAGCAGCTTGTGGACTCCGGGTCGGAACTATGGCTACACCTTC
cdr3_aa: CASSLWTPGRNYGYTF

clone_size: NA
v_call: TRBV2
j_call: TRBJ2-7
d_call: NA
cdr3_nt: TGTGCCAGCAGTGCCGGGGACTCCTACGAGCAGTACTTC
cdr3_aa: CASSAGDSYEQYF

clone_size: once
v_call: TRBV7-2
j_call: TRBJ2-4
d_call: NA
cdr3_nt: TGTGCCAGCAGCCTTTCTGGGGGGAAAAACATTCAGTACTTC
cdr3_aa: CASSLSGGKNIQYF

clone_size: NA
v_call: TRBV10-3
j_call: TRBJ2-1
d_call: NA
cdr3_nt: TGTGCCATCAGTGGCGGGAATTACAATGAGCAGTTCTTC
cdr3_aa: CAISGGNYNEQFF

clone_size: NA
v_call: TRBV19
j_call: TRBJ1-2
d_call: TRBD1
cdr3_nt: TGTGCCAGTAGTCCCCTCGGGTCCGCAGGGGGCGGCTATGGCTACACCTTC
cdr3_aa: CASSPLGSAGGGYGYTF

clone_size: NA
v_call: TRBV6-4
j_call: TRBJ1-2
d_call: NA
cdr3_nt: TGTGCCAGCAGTCCTGAGGCCAACTATGGCTACACCTTC
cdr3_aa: CASSPEANYGYTF

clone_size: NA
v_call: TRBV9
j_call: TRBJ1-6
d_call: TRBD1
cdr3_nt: TGTGCCAGCAGCGTAGATGGACAGGTGGCCTATAATTCACCCCTCCACTTT
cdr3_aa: CASSVDGQVAYNSPLHF

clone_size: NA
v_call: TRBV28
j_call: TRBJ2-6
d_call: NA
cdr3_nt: TGTGCCAGCAGGCCCACTAGCACTGGGGCCAACGTCCTGACTTTC
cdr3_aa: CASRPTSTGANVLTF

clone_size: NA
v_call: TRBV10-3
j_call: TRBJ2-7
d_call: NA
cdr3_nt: TGTGCCATCAGCCTAACCTATTCACGCCGCCATAGCCCTGCGGTCGAGCAGTACTTC
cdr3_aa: CAISLTYSRRHSPAVEQYF

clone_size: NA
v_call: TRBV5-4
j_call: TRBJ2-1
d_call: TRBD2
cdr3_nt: TGTGCCAGCAGCTTGGGGGCGGGAGGGGAGGTGGGTGAGCAGTTCTTC
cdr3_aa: CASSLGAGGEVGEQFF

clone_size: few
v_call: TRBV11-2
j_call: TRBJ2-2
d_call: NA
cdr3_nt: TGTGCCAGCAGCCGCGGACAGTTTAACACCGGGGAGCTGTTTTTT
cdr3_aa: CASSRGQFNTGELFF

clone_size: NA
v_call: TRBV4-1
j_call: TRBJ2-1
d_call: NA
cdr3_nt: TGCGCCAGCAGCCAAGAAGGGGCTAGCGGTCCACAGGGGCAGTTCTTC
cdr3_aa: CASSQEGASGPQGQFF

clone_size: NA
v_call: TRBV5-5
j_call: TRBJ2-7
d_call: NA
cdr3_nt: TGTGCCAGCAGCTTGATCTCAGGGGAGTTACCGTACTTC
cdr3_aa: CASSLISGELPYF

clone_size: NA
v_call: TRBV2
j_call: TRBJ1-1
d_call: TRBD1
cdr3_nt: TGTGCCAGCAGCTACAGGGGTTCAGCTTTCTTT
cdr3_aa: CASSYRGSAFF

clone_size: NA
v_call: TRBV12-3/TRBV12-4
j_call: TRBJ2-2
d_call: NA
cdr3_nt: TGTGCCAGCAGTTTTGACTTGGCGGGGGAGCTGTTTTTT
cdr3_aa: CASSFDLAGELFF

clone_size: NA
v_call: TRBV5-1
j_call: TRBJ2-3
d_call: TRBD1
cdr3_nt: TGCGCCAGCAGCGTGGCGGACAGGGGCACAGATACGCAGTATTTT
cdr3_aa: CASSVADRGTDTQYF

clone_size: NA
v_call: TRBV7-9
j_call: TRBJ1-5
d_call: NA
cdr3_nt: TGTGCCAGCAGCTTAGGCCAGGGGCCCCATCAGCCCCAGCATTTT
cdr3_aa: CASSLGQGPHQPQHF

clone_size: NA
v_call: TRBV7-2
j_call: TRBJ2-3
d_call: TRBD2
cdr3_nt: TGTGCCAGCAGCAGGACTAGCGGGGCGGATACGCAGTATTTT
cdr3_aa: CASSRTSGADTQYF

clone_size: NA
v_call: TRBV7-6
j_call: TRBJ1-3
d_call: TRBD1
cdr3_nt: TGTGCCAGCAGCTTAGAGGGACAGGGCCCACAATATTTT
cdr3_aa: CASSLEGQGPQYF

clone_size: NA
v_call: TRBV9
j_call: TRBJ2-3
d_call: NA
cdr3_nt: TGTGCCAGCAGCGTAGATTTGGGACTGGGAGATACGCAGTATTTT
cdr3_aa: CASSVDLGLGDTQYF

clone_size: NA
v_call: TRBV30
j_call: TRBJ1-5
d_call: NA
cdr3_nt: TGTGCCTGGAGTGTACTAGAGGGACAGCCCCAGCATTTT
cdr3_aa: CAWSVLEGQPQHF

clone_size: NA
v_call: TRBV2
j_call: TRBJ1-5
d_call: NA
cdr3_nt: TGTGCCAGCAGTCGAAAAGGGGGGGATAAGCAGCCCCAGCATTTT
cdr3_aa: CASSRKGGDKQPQHF

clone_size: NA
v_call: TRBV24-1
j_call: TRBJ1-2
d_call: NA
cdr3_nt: TGTGCCACCAGTGATTCCGGGACACCCGATGGCTACACCTTC
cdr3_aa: CATSDSGTPDGYTF

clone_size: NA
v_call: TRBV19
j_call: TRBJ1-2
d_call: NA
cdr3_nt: TGTGCCAGTAGTAGTTTTTGGCATAACTATGGCTACACCTTC
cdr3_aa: CASSSFWHNYGYTF

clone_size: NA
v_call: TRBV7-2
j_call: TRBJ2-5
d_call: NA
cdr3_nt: TGTGCCAGCAGCTCCCAAAAGGGAGGGACCCAGTACTTC
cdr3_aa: CASSSQKGGTQYF

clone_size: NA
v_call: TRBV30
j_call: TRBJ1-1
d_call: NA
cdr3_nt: TGTGCCTGGAGTCGACAGTCGAACACTGAAGCTTTCTTT
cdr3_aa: CAWSRQSNTEAFF

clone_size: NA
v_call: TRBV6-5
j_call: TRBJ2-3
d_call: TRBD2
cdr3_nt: TGTGCCAGCAGCGGGACTAGCCGGACAGATACGCAGTATTTT
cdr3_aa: CASSGTSRTDTQYF

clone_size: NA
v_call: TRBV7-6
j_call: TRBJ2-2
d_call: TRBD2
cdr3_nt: TGTGCCAGCAGCTTGGAGCGGGGGAAAACCGGGGAGCTGTTTTTT
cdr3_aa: CASSLERGKTGELFF

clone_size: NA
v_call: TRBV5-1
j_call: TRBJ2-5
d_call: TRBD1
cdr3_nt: TGCGCCAGCAGCTTGTTGCCGGGACAGGGGAAAGAGACCCAGTACTTC
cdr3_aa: CASSLLPGQGKETQYF

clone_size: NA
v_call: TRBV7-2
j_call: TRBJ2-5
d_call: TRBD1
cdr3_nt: TGTGCCAGCAGCTTAGCGACCGGGACAGTCCCCCGGCAAGAGACCCAGTACTTC
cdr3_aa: CASSLATGTVPRQETQYF

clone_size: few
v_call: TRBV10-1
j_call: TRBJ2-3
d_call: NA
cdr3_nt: TGCGCCAGCAGCCGAACAGGGTTGGCGGAGTATTTT
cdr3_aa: CASSRTGLAEYF

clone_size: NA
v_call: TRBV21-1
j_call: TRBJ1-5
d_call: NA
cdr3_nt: TGTGCCAGCAGCAAAGGGCCAAGACACCTCCGACGGAATCAGCCCCAGCATTTT
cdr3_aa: CASSKGPRHLRRNQPQHF

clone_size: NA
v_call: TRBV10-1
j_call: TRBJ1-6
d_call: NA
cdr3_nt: TGCGCCAGCAGTGAGTCGCAGCGGGGCTCACCCCTCCACTTT
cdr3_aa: CASSESQRGSPLHF

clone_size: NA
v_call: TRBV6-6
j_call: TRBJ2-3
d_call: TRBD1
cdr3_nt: TGTGCCAGCAGCGGGACAGGGAGATTCACAGATACGCAGTATTTT
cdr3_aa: CASSGTGRFTDTQYF

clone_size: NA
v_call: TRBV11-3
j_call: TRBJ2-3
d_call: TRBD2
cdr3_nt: TGTGCCAGCAGCTTAGGGGCGGGGGTCAAAGATACGCAGTATTTT
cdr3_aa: CASSLGAGVKDTQYF

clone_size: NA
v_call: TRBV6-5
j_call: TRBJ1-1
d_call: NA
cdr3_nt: TGTGCCAGCAGGAGGAACACTGAAGCTTTCTTT
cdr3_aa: CASRRNTEAFF

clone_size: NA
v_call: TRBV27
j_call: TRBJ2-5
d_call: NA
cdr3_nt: TGTGCCAGCAGTTTATCGCCGACAGTCCAAGAGACCCAGTACTTC
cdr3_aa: CASSLSPTVQETQYF